This T cell receptor (beta chain) was recorded in a study of OX40 agonist ivuxolimab in advanced cancers. Whole-study context: Cohort: more than 75% men, mean age approximately 64, aged roughly 20 to 79. Allowance was made for prior anti-PD-1, anti-PD-L1 or anti-CTLA-4 therapy, and roughly 39% had some. The study, taken as a whole, reports: Antigen specificity was not determined for the expanded peripheral T cells. Among the lowest peripheral clonal expansion occurred in 0.1-3.0 mg/kg partial responders.

On this clone: Its antigen remains unidentified.

V lost 0 bases to trimming and J lost 2 bases, with 8 bases between them. The CDR3 runs 14 residues. Germline CDR1 is KGHSH and CDR2 is LQKENI. TCRdb's table, derived via immunoSEQ multiplex PCR, lists solely in-frame clones and lacks some. Among tens of thousands of clones listed, under 90% were seen once. Sequenced material: CD4+ or CD8+ T cells sorted from blood, taken in a trial of the OX40 agonist ivuxolimab. The receptor was derived from an adult with an advanced solid tumor such as melanoma, head and neck, liver or kidney cancer. The J gene is TRBJ2-7, the V gene TRBV18; D not certain. The CDR3 DNA reads as TGTGCCAGCTCACCACCGACGATCACCTACGAGCAGTACTTC. This encodes CASSPPTITYEQYF.